Below, 21 T cell receptor beta chains from the same sample are listed, as sequenced in a study of CD8 T cells in Susac syndrome. When the RNA was reverse transcribed, random hexamers were used with an input of about 0.45 to 1 ug. MiXCR was run by TCRdb on the immunoSEQ multiplex PCR reads, yielding one entry per CDR3 protein. The data contain some 190,000 distinct CDR3 sequences, around 93% of them seen just once; the ten biggest clones take up around 0.15%. The specimen was CD4+ T cells from PBMCs. The source of these receptors is a human donor with Susac syndrome.

The chain links TRBV7-2 to TRBJ2-5; the D gene could be TRBD1 or TRBD2 (5 bases each). The CDR3 sequence is 13 residues long. Germline CDR1 reads SGHTA; CDR2 reads FQGNSA. The germline V and J ends were trimmed by 5 bases and 0 bases, with 7 bases remaining between them. The CDR3 region is CASSPGHQETQYF. CDR3 nucleotide sequence: TGTGCCAGCAGCCCGGGACACCAAGAGACCCAGTACTTC.

The V call is TRBV9, the J call TRBJ1-2, with D possibly matching TRBD1 (6 bases). CDR3 length equals 12 residues. Germline CDR1 reads SGDLS; CDR2 reads YYNGEE. Deletions cut 5 bases from V and 5 bases from J, with 10 bases between. This chain's CDR3 is CASREGVYGYTF. CDR3 bases: TGTGCCAGCAGGGAGGGGGTTTATGGCTACACCTTC. The variable domain in full, completed from reference TRBV9 and TRBJ1-2, reads DSGVTQTPKHLITATGQRVTLRCSPRSGDLSVYWYQQSLDQGLQFLIQYYNGEERAKGNILERFSAQQFPDLHSELNLSSLELGDSALYFCASREGVYGYTFGSGTRLTVV.

The V and J genes are TRBV18 and TRBJ1-1; D call uncertain. The V end was cut by 5 bases, the J end by 4 bases, with 23 bases between. The CDR3 runs 17 residues. CDR1 KGHSH and CDR2 LQKENI come from the germline V gene. CDR3 in amino acids: CASSSKTTTALGTEAFF. The CDR3, as DNA: TGTGCCAGCTCATCGAAGACAACGACGGCCCTTGGCACTGAAGCTTTCTTT.

This chain uses TRBV6-5 with TRBJ1-6; D unclear. The CDR3 runs 15 residues. The V and J ends lost 2 bases and 13 bases respectively, with 18 bases between them. Looked up from germline, CDR1 is MNHEY and CDR2 is SVGAGI. CDR3 sequence (DNA): TGTGCCAGCAGTTACGTTTTTGGACGGGGATCTCCCCTCCACTTT. Encoded protein: CASSYVFGRGSPLHF.

The chain employs TRBV6-1 and TRBJ1-6; D remains unclear. Trimming took 2 bases from V and 8 from J, leaving 10 bases between them. Germline V lookup: CDR1 MNHNS, CDR2 SASEGT. The CDR3 sequence is 14 residues long. The chain's CDR3 is CASSEPDTDSPLHF. CDR3 DNA sequence: TGTGCCAGCAGTGAACCGGATACGGATTCACCCCTCCACTTT.

This chain connects TRBV9 to TRBJ2-2, with D perhaps TRBD2 (5 bases). Trimming took 6 bases from V and 0 from J, leaving 12 bases between them. The V gene's germline CDR1 is SGDLS and CDR2 YYNGEE. The CDR3 covers 15 residues. The CDR3 reads CASTSGLPNTGELFF. CDR3 DNA sequence: TGTGCCAGCACCTCCGGACTCCCGAACACCGGGGAGCTGTTTTTT.

The chain carries TRBV7-8 and TRBJ2-1; the D is unclear. This CDR3 has 14 amino acids. The germline V gene encodes CDR1 SGHVS and CDR2 FQNEAQ. The V gene lost 3 bases and the J gene lost 5 bases, with 11 bases spanning the gap. CDR3 DNA sequence: TGTGCCAGCAGCTTGCAACGACTGGACAATGAGCAGTTCTTC. Protein sequence: CASSLQRLDNEQFF.

V is TRBV30 and J is TRBJ2-5; 11 bases are shared with TRBD1. V was pared by 2 bases and J by 2 bases, with 7 bases of the junction left unmatched. This CDR3 has 16 amino acids. Looked up from germline, CDR1 is GTSNPN and CDR2 is SVGIG (reference sequence). The CDR3 DNA is TGTGCCTGGAGTCTTAGGACAGGGGGCCCTCAAGAGACCCAGTACTTC. Its protein product is CAWSLRTGGPQETQYF. Combining the CDR3 with reference TRBV30 and TRBJ2-5 gives the whole variable domain SQTIHQWPATLVQPVGSPLSLECTVEGTSNPNLYWYRQAAGRGLQLLFYSVGIGQISSEVPQNLSASRPQDRQFILSSKKLLLSDSGFYLCAWSLRTGGPQETQYFGPGTRLLVL.

This sequence joins TRBV6-1 and TRBJ1-2; tentative D call: TRBD1 (5 bases). The germline V gene encodes CDR1 MNHNS and CDR2 SASEGT. The CDR3 loop spans 17 amino acids. Trimming took off 2 bases at V and 8 bases at J, with 24 bases between the two ends. The CDR3 DNA reads TGTGCCAGCAGTGAACGCTTCCGGGACGGCATTAGGCGAGGCTACACCTTC. This gives the protein CASSERFRDGIRRGYTF.

The chain uses TRBV20-1 and TRBJ2-3, with D perhaps matching TRBD1 (5 bases). Trimming stripped 2 bases from V and 3 bases from J, with 12 bases between. This CDR3 comprises 14 residues. Germline V gives CDR1 DFQATT, CDR2 SNEGSKA (reference sequence). CDR3 nucleotide sequence: TGCAGTGCTAGAATCCCAGGGCGAACAGATACGCAGTATTTT. This encodes CSARIPGRTDTQYF.

The chain links TRBV29-1 to TRBJ1-1, with TRBD1 as a possible D gene (6 bases). The CDR3 has 13 amino acids. V was trimmed by 7 bases and J by 1 base, leaving 13 bases between them. CDR1 and CDR2 (germline): SQVTM, ANQGSEA. CDR3 nucleotides: TGCAGCGCCAAGGGGGGAAGGAACACTGAAGCTTTCTTT. It specifies CSAKGGRNTEAFF.

The count of this clonotype is one. This chain links TRBV5-1 with TRBJ1-6, with 8 bases matching TRBD1. Germline V CDR1 and CDR2: SGHRS, YFSETQ. This CDR3 region has 16 residues. J gave up 11 bases and V 3 bases, and 13 bases lay outside the gene matches. The CDR3 DNA reads as TGCGCCAGCAGCTCCCGCCAGGGGGCAGAAAAACCACCCCTCCACTTT. As protein: CASSSRQGAEKPPLHF. The full variable domain, its missing parts supplied by reference TRBV5-1 and TRBJ1-6, is KAGVTQTPRYLIKTRGQQVTLSCSPISGHRSVSWYQQTPGQGLQFLFEYFSETQRNKGNFPGRFSGRQFSNSRSEMNVSTLELGDSALYLCASSSRQGAEKPPLHFGNGTRLTVT.

The V gene is TRBV18, the J gene TRBJ1-2; TRBD1 is a possible D gene (5 bases). The length of the CDR3 is 15 residues. V lost 0 bases and J lost 5, with 13 bases in between. The germline gives CDR1 KGHSH, CDR2 LQKENI. CDR3 sequence reads: CASSPPQWRGYGYTF. CDR3 sequence (DNA): TGTGCCAGCTCACCACCCCAATGGAGGGGATATGGCTACACCTTC. Together with reference TRBV18 and TRBJ1-2, the CDR3 gives the full variable domain: NAGVMQNPRHLVRRRGQEARLRCSPMKGHSHVYWYRQLPEEGLKFMVYLQKENIIDESGMPKERFSAEFPKEGPSILRIQQVVRGDSAAYFCASSPPQWRGYGYTFGSGTRLTVV.

The rearrangement joins TRBV5-1 to TRBJ1-1; 7 bases map to TRBD1. Germline lookup yields CDR1 SGHRS and CDR2 YFSETQ. This CDR3 has 15 residues. V trimming: 2 bases; J trimming: 1 base; junction bases outside the gene matches: 5. The CDR3: CASSLFGTANTEAFF. The CDR3 nucleotides are TGCGCCAGCAGCTTATTTGGGACAGCGAACACTGAAGCTTTCTTT.

In its sample, this clonotype was seen once. The rearrangement joins TRBV12-3 or TRBV12-4 to TRBJ1-2; no clear D gene. This CDR3 spans 12 amino acids. V was shortened by 7 bases and J by 4 bases, with 10 bases between the two germline ends. DNA for the CDR3: TGTGCCAGCACCCAGGAGTTCTATGGCTACACCTTC. Protein: CASTQEFYGYTF.

The chain joins TRBV6-5 to TRBJ1-5; D is undetermined. CDR1 MNHEY and CDR2 SVGAGI come from the germline V gene. The CDR3 contains 12 residues. The ends were cut back, 8 bases at V and 5 bases at J, with 10 bases in the middle. This chain's CDR3 is CASEDPDQPQHF. For the CDR3, the DNA is TGTGCCAGCGAGGACCCAGATCAGCCCCAGCATTTT.

The chain links TRBV28 to TRBJ2-7; D tentatively fits TRBD1 or TRBD2 (6 bases each). The V end lost 5 bases, the J end lost 4 bases, and 15 bases lay between the germline ends. Germline lookup yields CDR1 MDHEN and CDR2 SYDVKM. The CDR3 is made up of 14 amino acids. In nucleotides, the CDR3 is TGTGCCAGCAGTCCCCGCGGGACACCTTACGAGCAGTACTTC. This gives the protein CASSPRGTPYEQYF.

This rearrangement joins TRBV5-4 to TRBJ2-5; D may be TRBD1 (6 bases). CDR1 SGHNT and CDR2 YYREEE come from the germline V gene (reference sequence). Trimming stripped 0 bases from V and 2 bases from J, with 17 bases between. The CDR3 sequence is 17 residues long. CDR3: CASSLGGAQGLQETQYF. The CDR3 nucleotides read TGTGCCAGCAGCTTGGGGGGAGCCCAGGGGCTACAAGAGACCCAGTACTTC.

V gene TRBV4-3 combines with J gene TRBJ1-2, with 7 bases identical to TRBD1. The CDR3 is 17 residues long. V shed 0 bases, J shed 4 bases, and the junction held 11 bases outside the gene matches. Germline CDR1 reads LGHNA; CDR2 reads YSLEER. The chain's CDR3 is CASSQDRAATGIYGYTF. DNA for the CDR3: TGCGCCAGCAGCCAAGATAGGGCCGCGACAGGGATCTATGGCTACACCTTC.

CDR3 loop: CASSLLPNNQPQHF. For the CDR3, the DNA is TGTGCCAGCAGCTTACTTCCCAATAATCAGCCCCAGCATTTT. The rearrangement uses TRBV11-2 and TRBJ1-5; no clear D. V dropped 2 bases and J dropped 4 bases, with 9 bases sitting between them. Germline V gene data show CDR1 as SGHAT and CDR2 as FQNNGV. CDR3 length equals 14 residues.

V usage is TRBV20-1 and J usage is TRBJ2-3; D tentatively reads TRBD1 or TRBD2 (6 bases each). The germline V gene encodes CDR1 DFQATT and CDR2 SNEGSKA (reference sequence). Between the trimmed V and J ends, which lost 0 bases and 6 bases, there was a span of 13 bases. This CDR3 is built from 14 residues. CDR3 in amino acids: CSARDLGGGDTQYF. CDR3 DNA sequence: TGCAGTGCTAGAGATCTGGGGGGCGGCGATACGCAGTATTTT.